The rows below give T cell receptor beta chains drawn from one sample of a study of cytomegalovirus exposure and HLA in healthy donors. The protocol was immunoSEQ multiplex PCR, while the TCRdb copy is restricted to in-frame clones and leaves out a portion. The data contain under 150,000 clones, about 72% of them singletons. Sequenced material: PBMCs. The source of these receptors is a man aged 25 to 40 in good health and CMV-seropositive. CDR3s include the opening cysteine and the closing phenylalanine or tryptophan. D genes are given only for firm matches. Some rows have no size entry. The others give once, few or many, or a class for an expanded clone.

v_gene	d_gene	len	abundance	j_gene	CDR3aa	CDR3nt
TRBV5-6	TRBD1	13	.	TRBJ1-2	CASSLGTGGRYTF	TGTGCCAGCAGCTTGGGGACAGGGGGACGCTACACCTTC
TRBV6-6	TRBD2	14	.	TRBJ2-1	CASQTQASGGEQFF	TGTGCCAGCCAAACCCAGGCTAGCGGGGGTGAGCAGTTCTTC
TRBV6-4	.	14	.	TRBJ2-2	CASRKYQRAGELFF	TGTGCCAGCAGAAAGTACCAGAGGGCCGGGGAGCTGTTTTTT
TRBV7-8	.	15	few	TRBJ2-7	CASSAARLVRYEQYF	TGTGCCAGCAGCGCTGCCAGACTGGTTCGATACGAGCAGTACTTC
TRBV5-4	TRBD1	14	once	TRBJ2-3	CASSPGQGTDTQYF	TGTGCCAGCAGCCCCGGACAGGGAACAGATACGCAGTATTTT
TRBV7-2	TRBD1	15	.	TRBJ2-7	CASSPSGQGAYEQYF	TGTGCCAGCAGCCCATCGGGACAGGGGGCGTACGAGCAGTACTTC
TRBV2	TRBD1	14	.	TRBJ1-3	CASSPDRAENTIYF	TGTGCCAGCAGCCCGGACAGGGCCGAAAACACCATATATTTT
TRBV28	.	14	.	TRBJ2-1	CASSSSYSYNEQFF	TGTGCCAGCAGTTCGTCGTACTCCTACAATGAGCAGTTCTTC
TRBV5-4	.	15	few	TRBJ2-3	CASSFGRTSTDTQYF	TGTGCCAGCAGCTTTGGTCGGACTAGCACAGATACGCAGTATTTT
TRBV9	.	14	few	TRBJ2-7	CASSVGGATYEQYF	TGTGCCAGCAGCGTGGGGGGGGCTACCTACGAGCAGTACTTC
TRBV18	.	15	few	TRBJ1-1	CASSNSADMNTEAFF	TGTGCCAGCTCAAATTCTGCCGACATGAACACTGAAGCTTTCTTT
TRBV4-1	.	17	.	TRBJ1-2	CASTSFARGSKNYGYTF	TGCGCCAGCACCTCTTTCGCGAGAGGATCTAAAAACTATGGCTACACCTTC
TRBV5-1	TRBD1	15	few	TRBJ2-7	CASSDQRTGRSEQYF	TGCGCCAGCAGCGACCAGAGGACAGGGAGATCCGAGCAGTACTTC
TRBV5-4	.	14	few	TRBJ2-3	CASSLWGNTDTQYF	TGTGCCAGCAGCTTGTGGGGCAACACAGATACGCAGTATTTT
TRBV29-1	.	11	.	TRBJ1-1	CSGRENTEAFF	TGCAGCGGACGGGAGAACACTGAAGCTTTCTTT
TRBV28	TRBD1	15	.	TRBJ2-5	CASSDPGQGSETQYF	TGTGCCAGCAGTGACCCGGGACAGGGGTCGGAGACCCAGTACTTC
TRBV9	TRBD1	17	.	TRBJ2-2	CASSVALGQGASGELFF	TGTGCCAGCAGCGTAGCCCTGGGACAGGGGGCTTCCGGGGAGCTGTTTTTT
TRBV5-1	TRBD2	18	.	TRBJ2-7	CASSILAGGPSYSYEQYF	TGCGCCAGCAGTATCCTAGCGGGGGGACCCTCCTACTCCTACGAGCAGTACTTC
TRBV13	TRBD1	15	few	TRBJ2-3	CASSSRGRGTDTQYF	TGTGCCAGCAGTAGCAGGGGGCGAGGAACAGATACGCAGTATTTT
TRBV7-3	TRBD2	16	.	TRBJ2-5	CASSQEGTSPQETQYF	TGTGCCAGCAGCCAGGAAGGGACTAGCCCACAAGAGACCCAGTACTTC
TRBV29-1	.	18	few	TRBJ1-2	CSVDEGVMGGERSYGYTF	TGCAGCGTTGATGAAGGGGTGATGGGAGGGGAACGGAGCTATGGCTACACCTTC
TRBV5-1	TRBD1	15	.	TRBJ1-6	CASSGTGAHNSPLHF	TGCGCCAGCAGCGGGACAGGGGCCCATAATTCACCCCTCCACTTT
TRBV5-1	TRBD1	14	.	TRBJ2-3	CASQRQGATDTQYF	TGCGCCAGCCAAAGACAGGGGGCAACAGATACGCAGTATTTT
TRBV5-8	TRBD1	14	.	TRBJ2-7	CASNIVGQNYEQYF	TGTGCCAGCAACATCGTGGGACAGAACTACGAGCAGTACTTC
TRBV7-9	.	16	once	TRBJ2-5	CASSPTTSDPQETQYF	TGTGCCAGCAGCCCCACGACTAGTGACCCTCAAGAGACCCAGTACTTC
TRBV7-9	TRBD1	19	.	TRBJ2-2	CASSLGTRSWDSDTGELFF	TGTGCCAGCAGCTTAGGCACACGATCCTGGGACAGTGACACCGGGGAGCTGTTTTTT
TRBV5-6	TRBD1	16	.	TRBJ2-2	CASSSPDRDRTGELFF	TGTGCCAGCAGCTCCCCGGACAGGGATCGAACCGGGGAGCTGTTTTTT
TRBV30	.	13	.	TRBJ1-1	CAWSVKHNTEAFF	TGTGCCTGGAGTGTAAAACATAACACTGAAGCTTTCTTT
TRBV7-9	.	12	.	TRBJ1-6	CASSFGETPLHF	TGTGCCAGCAGCTTTGGGGAGACACCCCTCCACTTT
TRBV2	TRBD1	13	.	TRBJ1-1	CASSELEGALAFF	TGTGCCAGCAGTGAGTTGGAGGGGGCGCTTGCTTTCTTT
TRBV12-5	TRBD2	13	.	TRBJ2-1	CASGSITSGEQFF	TGTGCTAGTGGTTCGATCACTAGCGGTGAGCAGTTCTTC
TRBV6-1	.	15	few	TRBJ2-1	CASTPESFLINEQFF	TGTGCCAGCACCCCCGAGTCGTTTCTTATCAATGAGCAGTTCTTC
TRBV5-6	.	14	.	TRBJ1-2	CASGRGSTNYGYTF	TGTGCCAGCGGCCGGGGTTCAACTAACTATGGCTACACCTTC
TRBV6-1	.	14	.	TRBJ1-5	CASSEGGVSQPQHF	TGTGCCAGCAGTGAAGGGGGGGTCAGCCAGCCCCAGCATTTT
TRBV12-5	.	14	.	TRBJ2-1	CASGFLEGSGEQFF	TGTGCTAGTGGTTTCCTCGAGGGCAGCGGTGAGCAGTTCTTC
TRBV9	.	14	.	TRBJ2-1	CASSVEPRYNEQFF	TGTGCCAGCAGCGTAGAGCCCCGTTACAATGAGCAGTTCTTC
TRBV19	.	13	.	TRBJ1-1	CASSMNPTGGGFF	TGTGCCAGTAGTATGAACCCGACGGGCGGAGGTTTCTTT
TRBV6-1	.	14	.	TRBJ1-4	CASSEGALREKLFF	TGTGCCAGCAGTGAGGGGGCCCTCAGAGAAAAACTGTTTTTT
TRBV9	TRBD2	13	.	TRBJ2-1	CASSQTSANEQFF	TGTGCCAGCAGCCAGACTAGCGCCAATGAGCAGTTCTTC
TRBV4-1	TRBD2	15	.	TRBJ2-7	CASSLQHLAGDEQYF	TGCGCCAGCAGCCTTCAGCACCTAGCGGGAGACGAGCAGTACTTC
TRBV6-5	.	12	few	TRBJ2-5	CASRSQGRTQYF	TGTGCCAGCAGGAGCCAGGGTCGGACCCAGTACTTC
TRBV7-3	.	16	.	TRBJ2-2	CASSLGSSANTGELFF	TGTGCCAGCAGCTTAGGTAGTAGTGCGAACACCGGGGAGCTGTTTTTT